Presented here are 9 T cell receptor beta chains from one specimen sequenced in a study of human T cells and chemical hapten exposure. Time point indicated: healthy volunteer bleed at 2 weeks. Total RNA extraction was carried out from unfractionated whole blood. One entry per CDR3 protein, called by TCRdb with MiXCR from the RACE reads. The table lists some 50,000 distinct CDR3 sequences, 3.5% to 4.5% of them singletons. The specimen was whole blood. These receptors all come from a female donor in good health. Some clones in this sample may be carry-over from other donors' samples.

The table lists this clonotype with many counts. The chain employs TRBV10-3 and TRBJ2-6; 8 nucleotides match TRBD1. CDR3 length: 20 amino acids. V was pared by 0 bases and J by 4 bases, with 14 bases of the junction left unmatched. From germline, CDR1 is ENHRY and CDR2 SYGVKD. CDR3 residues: CAISESPDREPSGGANVLTF. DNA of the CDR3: TGTGCCATCAGTGAGTCCCCGGACAGGGAGCCCTCTGGGGGGGCCAACGTCCTGACTTTC.

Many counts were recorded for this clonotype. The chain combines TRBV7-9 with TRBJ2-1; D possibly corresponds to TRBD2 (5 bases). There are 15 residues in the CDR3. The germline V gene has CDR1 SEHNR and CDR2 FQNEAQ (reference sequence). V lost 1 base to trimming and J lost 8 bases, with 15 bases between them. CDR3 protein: CASSLGVPAGDEQFF. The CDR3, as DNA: TGTGCCAGCAGCTTAGGGGTTCCCGCGGGCGATGAGCAGTTCTTC.

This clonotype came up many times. Here the CDR3 DNA reads TGTGCCAGCAGCCCCACTGGGATGAACACTGAAGCTTTCTTT. It specifies CASSPTGMNTEAFF. The chain is built from TRBV7-2 and TRBJ1-1; D is uncertain. Germline V gene sequence: CDR1 SGHTA, CDR2 FQGNSA. Trimming left V 5 bases short and J 0 bases short, with 10 bases between. The CDR3 has 14 amino acids.

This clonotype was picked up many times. The DNA of the CDR3 is TGCAGTGCTAGAGTCCATGATAGCAATCAGCCCCAGCATTTT. Residues: CSARVHDSNQPQHF. The chain carries TRBV20-1 and TRBJ1-5, with D uncertain. Looked up from germline, CDR1 is DFQATT and CDR2 is SNEGSKA (reference sequence). The V end was cut by 1 base, the J end by 0 bases, with 7 bases between. CDR3 length: 14 amino acids.

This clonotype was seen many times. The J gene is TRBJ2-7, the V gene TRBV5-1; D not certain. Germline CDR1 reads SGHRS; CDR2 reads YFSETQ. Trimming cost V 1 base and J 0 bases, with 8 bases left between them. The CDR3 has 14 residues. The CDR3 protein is CASSLLQSSYEQYF. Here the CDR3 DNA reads TGCGCCAGCAGCTTGTTACAGAGCTCCTACGAGCAGTACTTC.

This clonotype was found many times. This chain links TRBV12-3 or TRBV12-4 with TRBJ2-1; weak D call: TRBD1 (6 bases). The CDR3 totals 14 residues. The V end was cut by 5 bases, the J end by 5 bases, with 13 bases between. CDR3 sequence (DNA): TGTGCCAGCAGTCCACAGACAGGCAACAATGAGCAGTTCTTC. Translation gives CASSPQTGNNEQFF.

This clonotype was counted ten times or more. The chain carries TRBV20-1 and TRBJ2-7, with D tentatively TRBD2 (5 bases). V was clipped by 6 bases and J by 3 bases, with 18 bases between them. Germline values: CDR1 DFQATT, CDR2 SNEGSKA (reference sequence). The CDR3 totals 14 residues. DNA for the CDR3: TGCAGTGCCTTAGGCGGGCGGTTTCGCTACGAGCAGTACTTC. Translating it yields CSALGGRFRYEQYF.

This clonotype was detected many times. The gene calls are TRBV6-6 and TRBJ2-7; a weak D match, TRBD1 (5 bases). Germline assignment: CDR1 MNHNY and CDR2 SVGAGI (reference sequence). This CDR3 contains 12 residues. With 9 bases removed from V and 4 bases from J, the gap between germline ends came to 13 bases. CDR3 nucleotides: TGTGCCAGTAACGACAGATTTTACGAGCAGTACTTC. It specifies CASNDRFYEQYF.

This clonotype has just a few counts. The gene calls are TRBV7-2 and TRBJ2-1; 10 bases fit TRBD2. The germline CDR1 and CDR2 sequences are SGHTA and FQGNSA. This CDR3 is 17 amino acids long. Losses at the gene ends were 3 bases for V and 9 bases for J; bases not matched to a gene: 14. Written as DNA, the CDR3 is TGTGCCAGCAGCTTCGGCGGGAGAGCGGGGGGGCGCCTTGAGCAGTTCTTC. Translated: CASSFGGRAGGRLEQFF.